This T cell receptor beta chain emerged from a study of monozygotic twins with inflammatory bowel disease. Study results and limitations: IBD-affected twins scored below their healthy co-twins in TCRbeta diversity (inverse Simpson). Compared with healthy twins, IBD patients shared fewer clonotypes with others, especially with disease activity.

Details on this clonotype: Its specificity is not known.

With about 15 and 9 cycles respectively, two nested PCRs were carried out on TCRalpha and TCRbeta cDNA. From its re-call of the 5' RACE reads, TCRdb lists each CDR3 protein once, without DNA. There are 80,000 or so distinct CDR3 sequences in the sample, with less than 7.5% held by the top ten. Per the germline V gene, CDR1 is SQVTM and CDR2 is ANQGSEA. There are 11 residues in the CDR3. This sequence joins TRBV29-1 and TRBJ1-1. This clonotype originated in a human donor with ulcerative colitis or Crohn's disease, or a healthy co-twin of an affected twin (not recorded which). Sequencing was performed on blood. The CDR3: CSVRGLTEAFF.